This is a list of T cell receptor beta chains from one sample in a study of blood T cells in healthy people across ages. Each CDR3 protein gets one entry after TCRdb re-called the 5' RACE reads with MiXCR. The sample yields fewer than 650,000 distinct CDR3 sequences, about a quarter seen once. These same data were also listed under a study on T cells of mothers and their children.

Sequencing was done on a sample of blood. These receptors were taken from a boy between 2 and 10 years old in good health. Both conserved end residues are part of each CDR3. The order of the fields is D gene, J gene, clone size, CDR3 length, V gene, CDR3 DNA, CDR3 protein. The D gene is left open where the match is weak. The size field is filled for only some rows; it gives once, few, many or a size class.

>TRBD2|TRBJ2-1|.|15|TRBV15
TGTGCCACCAGCAGGCCGACTAGCGGGGCCCATGAGCAGTTCTTC
CATSRPTSGAHEQFF
>.|TRBJ2-1|.|14|TRBV7-9
TGTGCCAGCAGCTTACTCCCAGAGGGGTATGAGCAGTTCTTC
CASSLLPEGYEQFF
>.|TRBJ2-7|.|14|TRBV29-1
TGCAGCGTTGAGGAGGGGGCGCGACGCGACGAGCAGTACTTC
CSVEEGARRDEQYF
>.|TRBJ2-1|.|12|TRBV12-3/TRBV12-4
TGTGCCAGCAGTCCGGGGGTTCATGAGCAGTTCTTC
CASSPGVHEQFF
>.|TRBJ1-2|.|13|TRBV5-1
TGCGCCAGCAGCTTGGAACAGGCCTATGGCTACACCTTC
CASSLEQAYGYTF
>.|TRBJ1-4|.|15|TRBV9
TGTGCCAGCAGCGCCACAGGGCGTGGTAATGAAAAACTGTTTTTT
CASSATGRGNEKLFF
>.|TRBJ1-4|.|14|TRBV10-3
TGTGCCCCGAAAACCGGGAAACGGGAAGAAAAACTGTTTTTT
CAPKTGKREEKLFF
>.|TRBJ1-5|.|14|TRBV20-1
TGCAGTGCTAGAGATCCTCAGGACTTCCAGCCCCAGCATTTT
CSARDPQDFQPQHF
>TRBD1|TRBJ2-1|few|16|TRBV2
TGTGCCAGCAGTCTACAGGGGGCCCAGGTTTACAATGAGCAGTTCTTC
CASSLQGAQVYNEQFF
>.|TRBJ2-5|few|13|TRBV20-1
TGCAGCCAAGGGGAGCAGCTCCAAGAGACCCAGTACTTC
CSQGEQLQETQYF
>TRBD2|TRBJ2-1|.|15|TRBV2
TGTGCCAGCTACCCTGAAGCGGGAGGGCCCCATGAGCAGTTCTTC
CASYPEAGGPHEQFF
>TRBD1|TRBJ1-1|.|14|TRBV5-1
TGCGCCAGCGCAACAGGGGCGCTGAACACTGAAGCTTTCTTT
CASATGALNTEAFF
>.|TRBJ1-2|.|13|TRBV6-5
TGTGCCAGCAGCCCCTCCGGTGGACATGGCTACACCTTC
CASSPSGGHGYTF
>.|TRBJ1-5|.|16|TRBV19
TGTGCCAGTAGCGAAAAGGTGTACCAACGCAATCAGCCCCAGCATTTT
CASSEKVYQRNQPQHF
>TRBD2|TRBJ2-5|many|14|TRBV13
TGTGCCAGCAGCTTATCTAGCGGTCAAGAGACCCAGTACTTC
CASSLSSGQETQYF
>.|TRBJ1-3|.|15|TRBV9
TGTGCCAGCAGCCCGGGAGGGGGTTCTGGAAACACCATATATTTT
CASSPGGGSGNTIYF
>.|TRBJ1-1|.|15|TRBV21-1
TGTGCCAGCAGCCGACAGGGGGTACTGAACACTGAAGCTTTCTTT
CASSRQGVLNTEAFF
>TRBD2|TRBJ2-1|.|15|TRBV20-1
TGCAGTGCTCCCCCGACTAGCGGGAGGTACAATGAGCAGTTCTTC
CSAPPTSGRYNEQFF
>.|TRBJ2-4|few|12|TRBV21-1
TGTGCCAGTGTTGGCCAAGGTGACATTCAGTACTTC
CASVGQGDIQYF
>.|TRBJ2-7|few|15|TRBV20-1
TGCAGTGCTAGAGATCGTGGGCCAAGCTCCTACGAGCAGTACTTC
CSARDRGPSSYEQYF
>.|TRBJ2-2|.|16|TRBV10-3
TGTGCCATCAGCCCCGCCGGACTGCCACTCACCGGGGAGCTGTTTTTT
CAISPAGLPLTGELFF
>.|TRBJ2-5|.|17|TRBV7-9
TGTGCCAGCAGCTACCCCCCAGCGCGGAACATCCAAGAGACCCAGTACTTC
CASSYPPARNIQETQYF
>TRBD2|TRBJ2-5|few|14|TRBV29-1
TGCAGCGGAGGGCCGGCTAGCGGAAAAGAGACCCAGTACTTC
CSGGPASGKETQYF
>.|TRBJ2-2|.|12|TRBV6-5
TGTGCCAGTACAGCGGGTTCCGGGGAGCTGTTTTTT
CASTAGSGELFF
>TRBD1|TRBJ1-2|few|15|TRBV7-2
TGTGCCAGCAGCCGGGGACAGGCGGAGTTGTATGGCTACACCTTC
CASSRGQAELYGYTF
>.|TRBJ2-5|few|15|TRBV12-3/TRBV12-4
TGTGCCAGCAGTCTCCCCGGGACAACAAAAGAGACCCAGTACTTC
CASSLPGTTKETQYF
>TRBD2|TRBJ2-3|.|16|TRBV20-1
TGCAGTGCCGCGAGGGGACTAGCGGGAGGCCCAGATACGCAGTATTTT
CSAARGLAGGPDTQYF
>.|TRBJ2-5|.|15|TRBV7-8
TGTGCCAGCAGCTTAGGTCGGATTAGCATGGAGACCCAGTACTTC
CASSLGRISMETQYF
>.|TRBJ2-7|.|12|TRBV6-2/TRBV6-3
TGTGCCAGCACCGGGGGAAGTCTTAGGCAGTACTTC
CASTGGSLRQYF
>.|TRBJ1-6|.|15|TRBV4-3
TGCGCCAGCAGCCAAGAGTCGAGACACAATTCACCCCTCCACTTT
CASSQESRHNSPLHF
>.|TRBJ2-5|.|18|TRBV29-1
TGCAGCGTTGTCCCCGATCCCTGGGGGGTCCCAACTCAAGAGACCCAGTACTTC
CSVVPDPWGVPTQETQYF
>TRBD1|TRBJ2-1|.|14|TRBV29-1
TGCAGCGTCCGTAGGGACAGGGACTACAATGAGCAGTTCTTC
CSVRRDRDYNEQFF
>TRBD2|TRBJ2-5|.|16|TRBV12-3/TRBV12-4
TGTGCCAGCAGTTTAAGGCGGGAGACCCCCATAGAGACCCAGTACTTC
CASSLRRETPIETQYF
>.|TRBJ2-1|.|11|TRBV13
TGTGCCAGCAGCTCAGGGTTCGAGCAGTTCTTC
CASSSGFEQFF